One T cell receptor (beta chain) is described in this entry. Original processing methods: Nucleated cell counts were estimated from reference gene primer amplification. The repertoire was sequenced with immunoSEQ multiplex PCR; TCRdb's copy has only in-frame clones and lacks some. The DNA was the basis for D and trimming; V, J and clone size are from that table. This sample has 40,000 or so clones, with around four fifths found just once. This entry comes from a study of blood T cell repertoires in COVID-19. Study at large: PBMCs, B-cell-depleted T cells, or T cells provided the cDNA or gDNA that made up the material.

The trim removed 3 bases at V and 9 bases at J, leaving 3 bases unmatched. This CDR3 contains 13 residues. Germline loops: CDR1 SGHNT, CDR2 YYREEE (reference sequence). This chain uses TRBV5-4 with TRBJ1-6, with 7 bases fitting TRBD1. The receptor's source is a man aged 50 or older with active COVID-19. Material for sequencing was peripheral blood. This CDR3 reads CASSSTGFSPLHF. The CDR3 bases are TGTGCCAGCAGCTCGACAGGGTTTTCACCCCTCCACTTT.